The 21 T cell receptor beta chains given below trace back to one sample, sequenced in a study of blood T cells in healthy people across ages. The second PCR ran about 6 to 12 cycles with a sample-barcoded 5' primer and J-beta primers. MiXCR, applied by TCRdb to the 5' RACE reads, yields one record per CDR3 protein. The top ten clones hold 11% of a sample with about 1.6 million distinct CDR3 sequences, 30% to 35% of them seen once. Sequencing was carried out using blood. These receptors came from a young woman in good health.

This clonotype has ten or more counts. The chain's CDR3 is CASSQDPGGNTEAFF. CDR3 coding DNA: TGCGCCAGCAGCCAAGATCCGGGCGGGAACACTGAAGCTTTCTTT. This sequence joins TRBV4-1 and TRBJ1-1; no clear D. V dropped 0 bases and J dropped 1 base, with 9 bases sitting between them. The CDR3 consists of 15 residues. Per the germline V gene, CDR1 is MGHRA and CDR2 is YSYEKL.

CDR3 DNA sequence: TGTGCCACCAGTGGGGGACAGGGAGATGGCTACACCTTC. This codes for CATSGGQGDGYTF. The V call is TRBV24-1, the J call TRBJ1-2; 9 bases match TRBD1. Losses at the gene ends were 5 bases for V and 6 bases for J; bases not matched to a gene: 3. CDR3 size: 13 residues. Germline CDR1 reads KGHDR; CDR2 reads SFDVKD.

V usage is TRBV27 and J usage is TRBJ1-5; possible D gene TRBD1, 5 bases. The V and J ends lost 2 bases and 3 bases respectively, with 14 bases between them. This CDR3 comprises 16 residues. Germline V gives CDR1 MNHEY, CDR2 SMNVEV (reference sequence). In DNA form, the CDR3 reads TGTGCCAGCAGTTTACCATTCCTCGGGACCAATCAGCCCCAGCATTTT. As protein: CASSLPFLGTNQPQHF.

The chain combines TRBV20-1 with TRBJ1-1; D gene uncertain. CDR3 length: 14 amino acids. Germline V gene lookup returns CDR1 DFQATT and CDR2 SNEGSKA (reference sequence). The V end was cut by 3 bases, the J end by 0 bases, with 11 bases between. CDR3 in amino acids: CSASWASMNTEAFF. CDR3 sequence (DNA): TGCAGTGCTAGTTGGGCCAGCATGAACACTGAAGCTTTCTTT.

The CDR3 nucleotides read TGTGCCAGCAGCGGTGAGGGACTAGCGGAAGAGACCCAGTACTTC. Protein: CASSGEGLAEETQYF. The chain uses TRBV9 and TRBJ2-5; 11 bases match TRBD2. This CDR3 has 15 amino acids. V shed 3 bases and J 3 bases; nucleotides not matched to a gene: 4. Germline assignment: CDR1 SGDLS and CDR2 YYNGEE.

This clonotype was recorded at least ten times. The chain employs TRBV29-1 and TRBJ1-1, with D hard to call. Germline CDR1 and CDR2: SQVTM and ANQGSEA. The germline V and J ends were trimmed by 3 bases and 1 base, with 9 bases remaining between them. CDR3 length equals 13 residues. The CDR3, as DNA: TGCAGCGTTGACGACAATGAGAACACTGAAGCTTTCTTT. Translated, it gives CSVDDNENTEAFF.

The genes are TRBV24-1 and TRBJ2-4; D is unclear. Trimming removed 3 bases at V and 0 bases at J, with 8 bases between. The CDR3 totals 15 residues. Germline CDR1 and CDR2: KGHDR and SFDVKD. The CDR3 DNA reads as TGTGCCACCAGTGATGGGCGGTTAGCCAAAAACATTCAGTACTTC. Translated: CATSDGRLAKNIQYF.

This clonotype was observed at least ten times. The CDR3 region is CASSLRGAAYEQYF. CDR3 nucleotide sequence: TGCGCCAGCAGCTTAAGGGGGGCCGCCTACGAGCAGTACTTC. The chain recombines TRBV5-1 with TRBJ2-7; D possibly uses TRBD1 or TRBD2 (6 bases each). CDR1 SGHRS and CDR2 YFSETQ come from the germline V gene. The CDR3 is 14 residues long. V gave up 2 bases and J gave up 2 bases, with 11 bases separating them.

In regard to this clonotype: An end of the junction differs from the germline gene, which may be a read error. The chain combines TRBV20-1 with TRBJ2-7, with 7 bases matching TRBD1. The CDR3 length is 14 residues. Germline CDR1 reads DFQATT; CDR2 reads SNEGSKA (reference sequence). CDR3 amino acids: CSTRVLDRAHEQYF. CDR3 in DNA: TGCAGTACTAGAGTCCTTGACAGGGCCCACGAGCAGTACTTC.

The chain combines TRBV5-4 with TRBJ1-2; TRBD1 agrees at 9 bases. Losses at the gene ends were 2 bases for V and 6 bases for J; bases not matched to a gene: 8. CDR1 and CDR2 from the germline V gene are SGHNT and YYREEE (reference sequence). This CDR3 contains 15 residues. Written as DNA, the CDR3 is TGTGCCAGCAGCTTCCCGGGACAGGGTCGGGATGGCTACACCTTC. This sequence encodes CASSFPGQGRDGYTF.

The J gene is TRBJ1-5, the V gene TRBV27, with TRBD1 as a possible D gene (5 bases). CDR3 size: 18 residues. CDR1 MNHEY and CDR2 SMNVEV come from the germline V gene (reference sequence). V was shortened by 1 base and J by 0 bases, with 16 bases between the two germline ends. The CDR3 bases are TGTGCCAGCAGTTTATGGGGTCGGGACCCTTATAGCAATCAGCCCCAGCATTTT. This encodes CASSLWGRDPYSNQPQHF.

Of note for this clonotype: A much larger clone lies a single base off, so this may be a read error. The chain couples TRBV4-1 to TRBJ2-5; tentatively, D is TRBD2 (6 bases). CDR1 is MGHRA, CDR2 YSYEKL, per germline. V lost 1 base to trimming and J lost 2 bases, with 14 bases between them. The CDR3 has 16 residues. CDR3 amino acids: CASSQGGPGGQETQYF. As DNA, the CDR3 is TGCGCCAGCAGCCAAGGTGGACCCGGGGGACAAGAGACCCAGTACTTC.

This clonotype was counted only a few times. This could be a read error, since a much larger clone is one nucleotide away. This rearrangement joins TRBV20-1 to TRBJ2-3; 10 bases are a match to TRBD2. The CDR3 length is 15 residues. Germline values: CDR1 DFQATT, CDR2 SNEGSKA (reference sequence). CDR3: CSASFLAGVTDTRYF. CDR3 sequence (DNA): TGCAGTGCTAGTTTTCTAGCGGGAGTCACAGATACGCGGTATTTT.

The CDR3 DNA reads as TGTGCCAGCAGCCAGGGGTTGGCAGGGTCTAATGGCTACACCTTC. Its protein is CASSQGLAGSNGYTF. The rearrangement uses TRBV6-6 and TRBJ1-2; D is perhaps TRBD1 (6 bases). Germline assignment: CDR1 MNHNY and CDR2 SVGAGI (reference sequence). Trimming took off 6 bases at V and 6 bases at J, with 20 bases between the two ends. CDR3 length: 15 residues.

This clonotype was found a few times. The rearrangement joins TRBV28 to TRBJ2-3; 8 bases are shared with TRBD2. From germline, CDR1 is MDHEN and CDR2 SYDVKM. V lost 6 bases, J lost 6 bases, and 11 bases stayed unmatched. This CDR3 has 15 residues. The CDR3 loop reads CASSKASGPRDTQYF. CDR3 DNA sequence: TGTGCCAGCAGCAAAGCTAGCGGGCCAAGGGATACGCAGTATTTT. The whole variable domain, filled in from reference TRBV28 and TRBJ2-3, reads DVKVTQSSRYLVKRTGEKVFLECVQDMDHENMFWYRQDPGLGLRLIYFSYDVKMKEKGDIPEGYSVSREKKERFSLILESASTNQTSMYLCASSKASGPRDTQYFGPGTRLTVL.

This clonotype was observed a few times. The chain combines TRBV20-1 with TRBJ1-2, with D hard to call. Germline CDR1 and CDR2: DFQATT and SNEGSKA (reference sequence). This CDR3 is built from 12 residues. V lost 0 bases and J 4 bases, leaving 6 bases between the germline ends. This CDR3 is CSARDSSYGYTF. CDR3 nucleotides: TGCAGTGCTAGAGATAGTAGCTATGGCTACACCTTC.

The chain employs TRBV5-4 and TRBJ2-1, with D possibly matching TRBD2 (7 bases). The germline V gene encodes CDR1 SGHNT and CDR2 YYREEE (reference sequence). The CDR3 is 15 residues long. The V gene lost 1 base and the J gene lost 3 bases, with 11 bases spanning the gap. The CDR3 here is CASSLMGGRYNEQFF. The CDR3 DNA reads as TGTGCCAGCAGCTTGATGGGGGGGCGCTACAATGAGCAGTTCTTC.

This clonotype has only a few counts. The rearrangement joins TRBV14 to TRBJ2-1, with D possibly being TRBD1 or TRBD2 (6 bases each). The CDR3 sequence is 16 residues long. Germline loops: CDR1 SGHDN, CDR2 FVKESK. V was clipped by 3 bases and J by 4 bases, with 16 bases between them. CDR3: CASSHLRDNPYNEQFF. CDR3 DNA: TGTGCCAGCAGCCACCTGCGGGACAACCCGTACAATGAGCAGTTCTTC.

There are a few counts of this clonotype. This chain links TRBV6-5 with TRBJ2-7; 11 nucleotides align to TRBD2. Germline assignment: CDR1 MNHEY and CDR2 SVGAGI. The CDR3 is made up of 20 amino acids. V shed 0 bases and J 6 bases; nucleotides not matched to a gene: 19. The CDR3 DNA reads as TGTGCCAGCAGTTACTCGATAGGGGATCTAGCGGGGGGCAAGTATTTCGAGCAGTACTTC. Translating it yields CASSYSIGDLAGGKYFEQYF.

This chain links TRBV29-1 with TRBJ2-2, with 10 bases fitting TRBD2. V shed 7 bases and J 10 bases; nucleotides not matched to a gene: 9. The CDR3 is made up of 13 amino acids. Germline V lookup: CDR1 SQVTM, CDR2 ANQGSEA. CDR3 DNA sequence: TGCAGCGCCCATAGCGGGAGGCCCCCGGAGCTGTTTTTT. It translates to CSAHSGRPPELFF.

The gene calls are TRBV9 and TRBJ1-1; D unresolved. Trimming took off 2 bases at V and 1 base at J, with 9 bases between the two ends. The germline CDR1 and CDR2 sequences are SGDLS and YYNGEE. The CDR3 runs to 14 residues. The CDR3 protein is CASSVRPENTEAFF. CDR3 DNA sequence: TGTGCCAGCAGCGTCCGACCGGAGAACACTGAAGCTTTCTTT.